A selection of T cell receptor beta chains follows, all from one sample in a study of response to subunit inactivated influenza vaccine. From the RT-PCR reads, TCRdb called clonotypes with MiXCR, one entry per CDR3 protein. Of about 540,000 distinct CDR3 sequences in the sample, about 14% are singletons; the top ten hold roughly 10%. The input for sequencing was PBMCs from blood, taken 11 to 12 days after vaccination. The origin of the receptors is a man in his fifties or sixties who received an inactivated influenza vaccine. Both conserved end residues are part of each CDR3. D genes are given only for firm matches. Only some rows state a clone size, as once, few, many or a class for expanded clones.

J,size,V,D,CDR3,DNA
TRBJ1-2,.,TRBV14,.,CASSQGERFGDYGYTF,TGTGCCAGCAGCCAAGGTGAAAGGTTCGGCGACTATGGCTACACCTTC
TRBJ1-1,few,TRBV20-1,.,CSAIRRGNAEAFF,TGCAGTGCTATACGACGGGGCAACGCTGAAGCTTTCTTT
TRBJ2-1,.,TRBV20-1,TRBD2,CSAPGTSGNIEQFF,TGCAGTGCTCCCGGGACTAGCGGGAACATTGAGCAGTTCTTC
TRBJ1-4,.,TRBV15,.,CATSRPFRGGNEKLFF,TGTGCCACCAGCAGACCTTTCAGAGGGGGGAATGAAAAACTGTTTTTT
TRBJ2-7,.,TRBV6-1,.,CASSHRALYEQYF,TGTGCCAGCAGCCACAGGGCCCTCTACGAGCAGTACTTC
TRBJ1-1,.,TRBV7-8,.,CASSVGPTSAEAFF,TGTGCCAGCAGCGTAGGTCCTACGTCAGCTGAAGCTTTCTTT
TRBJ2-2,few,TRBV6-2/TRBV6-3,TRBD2,CASSPVDTSGGTGELFF,TGTGCCAGCAGTCCCGTCGATACTAGCGGGGGCACCGGGGAGCTGTTTTTT
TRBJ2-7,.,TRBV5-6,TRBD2,CASSWTSGINEQYF,TGTGCCAGCAGCTGGACTAGCGGGATCAACGAGCAGTACTTC
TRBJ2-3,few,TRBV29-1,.,CSVGGMGQLITDTQYF,TGCAGCGTCGGTGGGATGGGACAACTTATCACAGATACGCAGTATTTT
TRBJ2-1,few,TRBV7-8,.,CASSSTSFNEQFF,TGTGCCAGCAGCTCGACTAGTTTTAATGAGCAGTTCTTC
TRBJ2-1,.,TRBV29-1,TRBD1,CSVDRGQGYYNEQFF,TGCAGCGTTGATAGGGGACAGGGATACTACAATGAGCAGTTCTTC
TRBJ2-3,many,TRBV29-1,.,CSVDGPQRDTQYF,TGCAGCGTTGACGGTCCCCAACGAGATACGCAGTATTTT
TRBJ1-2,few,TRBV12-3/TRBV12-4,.,CASSLGRPQVYGYTF,TGTGCCAGCAGTTTGGGCAGACCCCAAGTGTATGGCTACACCTTC
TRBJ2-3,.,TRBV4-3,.,CASSQGGIRGDTQYF,TGCGCCAGCAGCCAAGGCGGGATTCGTGGAGATACGCAGTATTTT
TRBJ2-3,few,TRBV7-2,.,CASSLDSLSQGTQYF,TGTGCCAGCAGCTTAGATTCCCTATCACAGGGAACGCAGTATTTT
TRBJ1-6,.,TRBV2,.,CASSASPYNSPLHF,TGTGCCAGCAGTGCCAGCCCCTATAATTCACCCCTCCACTTT
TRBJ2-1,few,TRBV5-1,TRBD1,CASSMARQGGYNEQFF,TGCGCCAGCAGCATGGCCCGACAGGGGGGCTACAATGAGCAGTTCTTC
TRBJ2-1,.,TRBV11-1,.,CASSLGRRGLSSYNEQFF,TGTGCCAGCAGCTTAGGACGACGCGGCCTAAGCTCCTACAATGAGCAGTTCTTC
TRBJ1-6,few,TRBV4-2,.,CASSQAATTDYNSPLHF,TGTGCCAGCAGCCAGGCCGCAACGACAGACTATAATTCACCCCTCCACTTT
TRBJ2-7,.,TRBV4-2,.,CASSQDDSSYEQYF,TGTGCCAGCAGCCAAGATGACTCGTCCTACGAGCAGTACTTC
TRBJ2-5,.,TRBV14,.,CASSRSLSRETQYF,TGTGCCAGCAGCCGGAGTTTGAGTAGGGAGACCCAGTACTTC
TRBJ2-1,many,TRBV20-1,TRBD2,CSASRSGGEYNEQFF,TGCAGTGCTTCGAGGAGCGGGGGGGAATACAATGAGCAGTTCTTC
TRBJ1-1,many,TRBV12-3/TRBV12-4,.,CASRPWKNTEAFF,TGTGCCAGCAGACCCTGGAAGAACACTGAAGCTTTCTTT
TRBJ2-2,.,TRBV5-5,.,CASSLTDSYTGELFF,TGTGCCAGCAGCCTCACAGACAGTTACACCGGGGAGCTGTTTTTT
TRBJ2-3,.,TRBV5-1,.,CASSLGRILTQYF,TGCGCCAGCAGCTTGGGCCGCATTCTTACGCAGTATTTT
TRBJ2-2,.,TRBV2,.,CASGDLTRNTGELFF,TGTGCCAGCGGGGACCTCACCAGGAACACCGGGGAGCTGTTTTTT
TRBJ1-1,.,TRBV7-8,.,CASSFLDRNTEAFF,TGTGCCAGCAGCTTTCTCGACCGGAACACTGAAGCTTTCTTT
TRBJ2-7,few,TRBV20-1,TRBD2,CSARDAGGLDEQYF,TGCAGTGCTAGAGACGCGGGAGGGCTCGACGAGCAGTACTTC
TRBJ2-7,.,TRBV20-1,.,CSAPTEIYEQYF,TGCAGTGCTCCGACAGAGATATACGAGCAGTACTTC
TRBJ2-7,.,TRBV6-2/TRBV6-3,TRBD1,CASSYPDRGYEQYF,TGTGCCAGCAGTTACCCCGACAGGGGGTACGAGCAGTACTTC
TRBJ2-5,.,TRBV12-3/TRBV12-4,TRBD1,CASSLGQGVIQYF,TGTGCCAGCAGTTTAGGCCAGGGGGTAATCCAGTACTTC
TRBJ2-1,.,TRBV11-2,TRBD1,CASSLVAVGQGFGNEQFF,TGTGCCAGCAGCTTAGTGGCAGTGGGACAGGGATTTGGCAATGAGCAGTTCTTC
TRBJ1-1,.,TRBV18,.,CASSPEVPGEAFF,TGTGCCAGCTCACCAGAGGTCCCCGGTGAAGCTTTCTTT
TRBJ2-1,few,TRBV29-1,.,CSARLGSYNEQFF,TGCAGCGCCCGACTGGGCTCCTACAATGAGCAGTTCTTC
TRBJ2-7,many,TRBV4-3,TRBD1,CASSQDYDRGYEQYF,TGCGCCAGCAGCCAAGATTACGACAGGGGGTACGAGCAGTACTTC
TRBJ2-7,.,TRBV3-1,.,CASSQGSRVEQYF,TGTGCCAGCAGCCAAGGGTCCAGGGTGGAGCAGTACTTC
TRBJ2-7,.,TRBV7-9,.,CASSVWQEPSYEQYF,TGTGCCAGCAGTGTATGGCAGGAACCCTCCTACGAGCAGTACTTC
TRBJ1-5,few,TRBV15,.,CATSEQRGYNQPQHF,TGTGCCACCAGCGAGCAACGGGGGTACAATCAGCCCCAGCATTTT
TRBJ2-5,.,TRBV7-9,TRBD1,CASRPGQGGRETQYF,TGTGCCAGCAGACCGGGACAGGGGGGTAGGGAGACCCAGTACTTC
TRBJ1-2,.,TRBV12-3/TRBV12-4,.,CASSFVAELYGYTF,TGTGCCAGCAGTTTCGTGGCAGAGCTCTATGGCTACACCTTC
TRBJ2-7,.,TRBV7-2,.,CASSLDRFSLYEQYF,TGTGCCAGCAGCTTAGACCGCTTTTCCCTCTACGAGCAGTACTTC